The source of this T cell receptor beta chain is a study of PD-1 blockade in classical Hodgkin lymphoma. Only in-frame clones appear in the TCRdb table, and some are missing; sequencing was by immunoSEQ multiplex PCR. The sample holds almost 100,000 clones, around 90% seen once. Each patient experienced a relapse that followed autologous stem cell transplantation, and brentuximab vedotin exposure varied. This TCR was recovered from a human donor with classical Hodgkin lymphoma. The source material was peripheral blood mononuclear cells (PBMCs), sampled at baseline.

The CDR3 is CASSMPGRGADTQYF. CDR3 nucleotides: TGTGCCAGTAGTATGCCCGGCAGGGGGGCAGATACGCAGTATTTT. The genes are TRBV19 and TRBJ2-3, with D tentatively TRBD1 (7 bases). The CDR3 spans 15 residues. In germline, CDR1 is LNHDA, CDR2 SQIVND (reference sequence). Trimming shortened V by 3 bases and J by 4 bases, and 14 bases separated the two germline ends.